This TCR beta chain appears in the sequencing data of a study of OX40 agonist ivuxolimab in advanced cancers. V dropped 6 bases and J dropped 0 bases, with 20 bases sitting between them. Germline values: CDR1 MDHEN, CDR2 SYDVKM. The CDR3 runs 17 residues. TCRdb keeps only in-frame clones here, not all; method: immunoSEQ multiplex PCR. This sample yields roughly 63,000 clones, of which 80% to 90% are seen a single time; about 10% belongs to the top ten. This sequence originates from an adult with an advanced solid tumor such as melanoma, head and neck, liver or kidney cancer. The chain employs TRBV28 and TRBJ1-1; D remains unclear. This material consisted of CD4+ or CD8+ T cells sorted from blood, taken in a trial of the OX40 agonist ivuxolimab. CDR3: CASSNRVGIGMNTEAFF. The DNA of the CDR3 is TGTGCCAGCAGCAACCGCGTGGGGATTGGTATGAACACTGAAGCTTTCTTT.